These T cell receptor beta chains were read from a single sample in a study of monozygotic twins with inflammatory bowel disease. TCRdb re-called the 5' RACE reads; one entry per CDR3 protein, DNA not given. This sample contains around 100,000 distinct CDR3 sequences. The sequencing input was blood. The source is a human donor with ulcerative colitis or Crohn's disease, or a healthy co-twin of an affected twin (not recorded which). Both conserved end residues are part of each CDR3.

j_call v_call cdr3_aa
TRBJ2-1 TRBV9 CASSVAGANYNEQFF
TRBJ2-1 TRBV30 CAWSVPGSVFYSEQFF
TRBJ2-3 TRBV7-6 CASSAINTDTQYF
TRBJ2-1 TRBV5-1 CASSLVGGRRDNEQFF
TRBJ2-2 TRBV7-9 CASSVGAAGELFF
TRBJ2-1 TRBV12-3/TRBV12-4 CASRGLEAYNEQFF
TRBJ2-1 TRBV6-5 CASSSDRGSYNEQFF
TRBJ2-3 TRBV4-3 CASSQELGPTTTDTQYF
TRBJ2-7 TRBV20-1 CSASPGLGSYEQYF
TRBJ2-7 TRBV2 CASTDPTYEQYF
TRBJ2-1 TRBV24-1 CATSDPRGGAYNEQFF
TRBJ1-1 TRBV7-8 CASSLAEVMNTEVFF
TRBJ2-5 TRBV5-4 CASSLARSSGGLETQYF
TRBJ2-7 TRBV7-8 CASSIGLAGGYEQYF
TRBJ2-7 TRBV7-2 CASSLNKNYEQYF
TRBJ2-1 TRBV7-2 CASQIEAASYNEQFF
TRBJ2-1 TRBV11-2 CASSKPRLAGGPDNEQFF
TRBJ2-7 TRBV5-1 CASSSGLTYEQYF
TRBJ2-1 TRBV3-1 CASSPQILAGGDLFF
TRBJ2-1 TRBV30 CAWNEGRSSYNEQFF
TRBJ2-1 TRBV14 CASSQAHFGIYNEQFF
TRBJ2-1 TRBV12-3/TRBV12-4 CASSLTSGRVNEQFF
TRBJ1-2 TRBV20-1 CSARDDRRGLF
TRBJ2-7 TRBV6-1 CASTTKRTGGYEQYF
TRBJ2-1 TRBV7-2 CASSLSTGTYNEQFF
TRBJ2-2 TRBV20-1 CSARSGTSGISTGELFF
TRBJ2-6 TRBV6-2/TRBV6-3 CASSATAGGSGANVLTF
TRBJ2-5 TRBV27 CASSLRGLAGAPRGETQYF
TRBJ2-1 TRBV7-2 CASSRMAPYNEQFF
TRBJ2-5 TRBV7-8 CASSLGGSAKTQYF
TRBJ2-3 TRBV13 CASSLATSRLADTQYF
TRBJ2-5 TRBV28 CASRDGTGRETQYF
TRBJ2-5 TRBV20-1 CSASLRVAGPQETQYF
TRBJ1-2 TRBV28 CASRRTGGAYGYTF
TRBJ2-3 TRBV5-1 CASSPSGPSTDTQYF
TRBJ2-3 TRBV28 CASRGHRNTDTQYF
TRBJ2-7 TRBV12-3/TRBV12-4 CASSSVSRAGHEQYF
TRBJ2-7 TRBV6-1 CASALKPTGVTYEQYF
TRBJ2-3 TRBV7-9 CASSRTGSSTDTQYF
TRBJ2-3 TRBV20-1 CSAHLPGKIAERTDTQYF
TRBJ2-7 TRBV29-1 CSAANQANSYEQYF
TRBJ2-7 TRBV5-1 CASSPGTVGNEQYF
TRBJ2-1 TRBV9 CASSVAPLVGAYNEQFF
TRBJ2-1 TRBV29-1 CSVLEGGNEQFF
TRBJ1-2 TRBV12-3/TRBV12-4 CASSPRGARGYTF